Sequencing of this T cell receptor (beta chain) was carried out in a study of blood T cells in healthy people across ages. Each sample used at least 6.5 million PBMCs. The use of a sample-barcoded 5' primer and a J-beta primer mix characterized a second PCR of 7 to 11 cycles. TCRdb re-derived calls from the 5' RACE reads in MiXCR, one entry per CDR3 protein. The table lists fewer than 650,000 distinct CDR3 sequences, 25% to 35% of them singletons, with 3% to 4.5% in the top ten. This clonotype occurred a few times. The CDR3 is 17 amino acids. From germline, CDR1 is LGHNA and CDR2 YSLEER. Between the trimmed V and J ends, which lost 1 base and 7 bases, there was a span of 22 bases. The same sample was also used in a study of T cells of mothers and their children.

This clonotype was sampled from a boy between 2 and 10 years old in good health. Sample: blood. V usage is TRBV4-3 and J usage is TRBJ1-2, with D possibly being TRBD1 (6 bases). CDR3 in amino acids: CASSQGVRDKELGGYTF. As DNA, the CDR3 is TGCGCCAGCAGCCAAGGTGTCCGGGACAAAGAATTAGGTGGCTACACCTTC.